The 8 T cell receptor beta chains given below trace back to one sample, sequenced in a study of shared clonotypes between healthy human individuals. Libraries were prepared by immunoSEQ multiplex PCR; TCRdb keeps only in-frame clonotypes and omits some of them. The sample has 2 million to 3 million clones; 90% to 95% are singletons. Sequenced input: naive CD4+ T cells from PBMCs. Indicated subset: CD45RA+ positively selected. The receptors stem from a man aged 18-30 years in good health. Some clones in this sample may be carry-over from other donors' samples.

This chain joins TRBV4-1 and TRBJ2-3; D may be TRBD2 (5 bases). CDR3 size: 14 residues. Trimming pared 5 bases from V and 4 bases from J, leaving 13 bases between. Germline CDR1 is MGHRA and CDR2 is YSYEKL. CDR3 protein: CASSAGLAPDTQYF. The CDR3 DNA reads as TGCGCCAGCAGCGCCGGACTTGCCCCAGATACGCAGTATTTT.

The chain has TRBV5-8 and TRBJ2-7, with TRBD2 matching 9 bases. The germline gives CDR1 SGHTS, CDR2 YDEGEE. The CDR3 is made up of 15 amino acids. Trimming at V came to 0 bases and at J to 3 bases, leaving 4 bases not matched to a gene. The CDR3 nucleotides read TGTGCCAGCAGCTTGGGAGGCGGGAGGGTCTACGAGCAGTACTTC. Its translation is CASSLGGGRVYEQYF.

The gene calls are TRBV6-5 and TRBJ2-1; 9 positions agree with TRBD2. The germline CDR1 and CDR2 sequences are MNHEY and SVGAGI. V lost 5 bases to trimming and J lost 2 bases; unmatched junction nucleotides: 1. The CDR3 length is 14 residues. DNA for the CDR3: TGTGCCAGCAGTCGACTAGCGGCCTACAATGAGCAGTTCTTC. Its translation is CASSRLAAYNEQFF.

Only one count was recorded for this clone. The chain recombines TRBV6-6 with TRBJ2-6; D gene uncertain. The CDR3 is made up of 15 amino acids. From germline, CDR1 is MNHNY and CDR2 SVGAGI (reference sequence). V dropped 6 bases and J dropped 0 bases, with 9 bases sitting between them. This CDR3 is CASSPILSGANVLTF. The CDR3 DNA reads as TGTGCCAGCAGCCCCATCCTCTCTGGGGCCAACGTCCTGACTTTC.

This clone occurred once. This rearrangement joins TRBV4-2 to TRBJ1-2; D gene ambiguous. CDR1 and CDR2 from the germline V gene are LGHNA and YNFKEQ. V lost 1 base and J lost 1, with 7 bases in between. This CDR3 contains 14 residues. The CDR3 is CASSQASHNYGYTF. Written as DNA, the CDR3 is TGTGCCAGCAGCCAAGCCTCACATAACTATGGCTACACCTTC.

This clone was seen once. The chain has TRBV7-2 and TRBJ2-5; D is unresolved. Germline V gene sequence: CDR1 SGHTA, CDR2 FQGNSA. The CDR3 is 14 residues long. V was cut by 5 bases and J by 1 base, with 11 bases left in between. The CDR3 is CASSPRISQETQYF. The CDR3 DNA reads as TGTGCCAGCAGCCCCCGGATCTCCCAAGAGACCCAGTACTTC.

V and J are TRBV19 and TRBJ2-2; 7 positions agree with TRBD1. This CDR3 has 15 amino acids. With 6 bases clipped from V and 3 bases from J, the junction kept 7 bases outside the gene matches. Looked up from germline, CDR1 is LNHDA and CDR2 is SQIVND (reference sequence). CDR3 loop: CASSTTGLYTGELFF. In nucleotides, the CDR3 is TGTGCCAGTAGCACGACAGGGCTCTACACCGGGGAGCTGTTTTTT. Full variable domain (outside the CDR3, taken from reference TRBV19 and TRBJ2-2): DGGITQSPKYLFRKEGQNVTLSCEQNLNHDAMYWYRQDPGQGLRLIYYSQIVNDFQKGDIAEGYSVSREKKESFPLTVTSAQKNPTAFYLCASSTTGLYTGELFFGEGSRLTVL.

The chain carries TRBV5-1 and TRBJ2-3, with TRBD1 identical over 10 bases. The germline CDR1 and CDR2 sequences are SGHRS and YFSETQ. V dropped 0 bases and J dropped 6; count of bases not matched to a gene: 7. This CDR3 comprises 16 residues. DNA for the CDR3: TGCGCCAGCAGCTTGGGGGACAGGGGCCTTCAGGATACGCAGTATTTT. Translated, it gives CASSLGDRGLQDTQYF.